This is a list of T cell receptor beta chains from one sample in a study of metastatic and nonmetastatic thyroid tumors. From the PCR reads, TCRdb re-called clones with MiXCR. The sample records 9,000 to 13,000 clones, around 33% being singletons. What was sequenced was tumor tissue. These receptors all come from a female donor with papillary thyroid cancer or a benign thyroid nodule (not recorded which). Some clones in this sample may be carry-over from other donors' samples. The CDR3 runs from the conserved cysteine through the conserved F or W. The order of the fields is D gene, CDR3 length, clone size, J gene, V gene, CDR3 DNA, CDR3 protein. A D gene is named only where the DNA matches it firmly. Not every row has a clone size; where given, it reads once, few, many or a size class.

d_call: TRBD2; cdr3_length: 16; clone_size: -; j_call: TRBJ2-2; v_call: TRBV11-2; cdr3_nt: TGTGCCAGCAGCTTAGATCGGGCGGGAGTCACCGGGGAGCTGTTTTTT; cdr3_aa: CASSLDRAGVTGELFF
d_call: TRBD1; cdr3_length: 15; clone_size: few; j_call: TRBJ1-5; v_call: TRBV7-4; cdr3_nt: TGTGCCAGCAGCTTAGAACAGGGGATTAGTCTGCCCCAGCATTTT; cdr3_aa: CASSLEQGISLPQHF
d_call: TRBD2; cdr3_length: 15; clone_size: -; j_call: TRBJ2-3; v_call: TRBV9; cdr3_nt: TGTGCCAGCAGCGCTGTGACTAGCGTCGCAGATACTCAGTATTTT; cdr3_aa: CASSAVTSVADTQYF
d_call: -; cdr3_length: 16; clone_size: -; j_call: TRBJ1-1; v_call: TRBV20-1; cdr3_nt: TGCAGTGCTAGAGATTATGGGAGGGTTGAGAACACTGAAGCTTTCTTT; cdr3_aa: CSARDYGRVENTEAFF
d_call: TRBD1; cdr3_length: 13; clone_size: -; j_call: TRBJ1-2; v_call: TRBV7-3; cdr3_nt: TGTGCCAGCAGCTTACAGGGGGCTCGCGGCTACACCTTC; cdr3_aa: CASSLQGARGYTF
d_call: -; cdr3_length: 15; clone_size: -; j_call: TRBJ2-7; v_call: TRBV6-1; cdr3_nt: TGTGCCAGCAGTGAGGCGCCGGGACCCCCCTACGAGCAGTACTTC; cdr3_aa: CASSEAPGPPYEQYF
d_call: TRBD2; cdr3_length: 14; clone_size: -; j_call: TRBJ2-1; v_call: TRBV20-1; cdr3_nt: TGCAGTGCGCTCCTAGCGGGTCCCCACAATGAGCAGTTCTTC; cdr3_aa: CSALLAGPHNEQFF
d_call: -; cdr3_length: 15; clone_size: -; j_call: TRBJ2-7; v_call: TRBV5-6; cdr3_nt: TGTGCCAGCAGCTTGGTTTTGGAATCATCCTACGAGCAGTACTTC; cdr3_aa: CASSLVLESSYEQYF
d_call: TRBD2; cdr3_length: 19; clone_size: medium-sized; j_call: TRBJ2-3; v_call: TRBV4-1; cdr3_nt: TGCGCCAGCAGCCAAGATCGGTTGTTCCTAGCGGGGGGCACAGATACGCAGTATTTT; cdr3_aa: CASSQDRLFLAGGTDTQYF
d_call: -; cdr3_length: 14; clone_size: few; j_call: TRBJ2-7; v_call: TRBV5-1; cdr3_nt: TGCGCCAGCAGCGGACGGGGCCCGAGCTACGAGCAGTACTTC; cdr3_aa: CASSGRGPSYEQYF
d_call: -; cdr3_length: 13; clone_size: -; j_call: TRBJ2-2; v_call: TRBV6-2/TRBV6-3; cdr3_nt: TGTGCCAGCAGCATGTGGTACACCGGGGAGCTGTTTTTT; cdr3_aa: CASSMWYTGELFF
d_call: -; cdr3_length: 12; clone_size: few; j_call: TRBJ2-7; v_call: TRBV6-1; cdr3_nt: TGTGCCAGCAGTGAAATGTGGTCCGAGCAGTACTTC; cdr3_aa: CASSEMWSEQYF
d_call: -; cdr3_length: 14; clone_size: -; j_call: TRBJ2-4; v_call: TRBV27; cdr3_nt: TGTGCCAGCAGTTTATCACTAGCCAAAAACATTCAGTACTTC; cdr3_aa: CASSLSLAKNIQYF
d_call: -; cdr3_length: 16; clone_size: medium-sized; j_call: TRBJ1-1; v_call: TRBV19; cdr3_nt: TGTGCCAGTAGTATAGGAACGGGGGCGGTGAACACTGAAGCTTTCTTT; cdr3_aa: CASSIGTGAVNTEAFF
d_call: -; cdr3_length: 17; clone_size: -; j_call: TRBJ2-7; v_call: TRBV10-3; cdr3_nt: TGTGCCATCAGTGAGTCCCCCAGGCGGGCCCCCAGGTTGGAGCAGTACTTC; cdr3_aa: CAISESPRRAPRLEQYF
d_call: -; cdr3_length: 15; clone_size: medium-sized; j_call: TRBJ2-3; v_call: TRBV28; cdr3_nt: TGTGCCAGCAGTCCCTTCAGGGGGGGCACAGATACGCAGTATTTT; cdr3_aa: CASSPFRGGTDTQYF
d_call: TRBD1; cdr3_length: 17; clone_size: medium-sized; j_call: TRBJ2-2; v_call: TRBV19; cdr3_nt: TGTGCCAGTAGTACCCGGGACAGGGGGCGAGGGACCGGGGAGCTGTTTTTT; cdr3_aa: CASSTRDRGRGTGELFF
d_call: -; cdr3_length: 14; clone_size: few; j_call: TRBJ2-1; v_call: TRBV6-1; cdr3_nt: TGTGCCAGCAGGAATACAGGGACCTGGAATGAGCAGTTCTTC; cdr3_aa: CASRNTGTWNEQFF
d_call: TRBD1; cdr3_length: 15; clone_size: few; j_call: TRBJ1-5; v_call: TRBV2; cdr3_nt: TGTGCCAGCAGTGGTTGGGACAGGGTGTTTCAGCCCCAGCGTTTT; cdr3_aa: CASSGWDRVFQPQRF
d_call: TRBD1; cdr3_length: 15; clone_size: few; j_call: TRBJ2-7; v_call: TRBV24-1; cdr3_nt: TGTGCCACCAGTTATTGGGACAGCCCCTCCTACCAGCAGTACTTC; cdr3_aa: CATSYWDSPSYQQYF
d_call: TRBD2; cdr3_length: 16; clone_size: -; j_call: TRBJ2-1; v_call: TRBV28; cdr3_nt: TGTGCCAGCAGCTTAGCTGGGCTAGCGGGAGGGAGGGAGCAGTTCTTC; cdr3_aa: CASSLAGLAGGREQFF
d_call: -; cdr3_length: 16; clone_size: -; j_call: TRBJ2-1; v_call: TRBV5-1; cdr3_nt: TGCGCCAGCAGCCCTAGGGCATGCGGAGAGGAAAATGAGCAGTTCTTC; cdr3_aa: CASSPRACGEENEQFF
d_call: -; cdr3_length: 15; clone_size: -; j_call: TRBJ1-5; v_call: TRBV3-1; cdr3_nt: TGTGCCAGCAGCCCGGGACACCATAGCAATCAGCCCCAGCATTTT; cdr3_aa: CASSPGHHSNQPQHF
d_call: -; cdr3_length: 14; clone_size: -; j_call: TRBJ1-2; v_call: TRBV7-2; cdr3_nt: TGTGCCAGCAGCTCCGCTTCCGGACCCCTTGGCTACACCTTC; cdr3_aa: CASSSASGPLGYTF
d_call: TRBD2; cdr3_length: 14; clone_size: -; j_call: TRBJ2-3; v_call: TRBV11-2; cdr3_nt: TGTGCCAGCAGCGTCCTAGCGGGAACTGATACTCAGTATTTT; cdr3_aa: CASSVLAGTDTQYF